This T cell receptor beta chain was profiled in a study of blood T cell repertoires in COVID-19. V was shortened by 11 bases and J by 3 bases, with 16 bases between the two germline ends. CDR3 length: 14 amino acids. Germline-derived CDR1 and CDR2 are SEHNR and FQNEAQ (reference sequence). Assay: immunoSEQ multiplex PCR; the TCRdb copy retains only in-frame clones and omits some. Among more than 200,000 clones, approximately 83% were seen once, and the ten largest hold about 10%. The chain has TRBV7-9 and TRBJ2-2; D possibly corresponds to TRBD1 (6 bases). The sample comprised peripheral blood. This TCR came from a man at least 80 years old with acute or convalescent COVID-19. The CDR3 coding sequence is TGTGCCGGGATATCCGGACAGTACACCGGGGAGCTGTTTTTT. Its protein is CAGISGQYTGELFF.